This T cell receptor beta chain was obtained from a study of glioma-infiltrating T cells. The study's findings and limits: Tissue and blood shared very few CDR3 sequences. Above-expected tissue-blood divergence occurred in all gliomas, most in low-grade ones.

This clonotype was picked up many times. What it recognizes is unknown. Amplification of TCR alpha and beta CDR3 regions from RNA used iRepertoire nested multiplex PCR. TCRdb redid the calling of the multiplex PCR reads with MiXCR, one entry per CDR3 protein. This table has 85,000 to 110,000 distinct CDR3 sequences, around 28% appearing once. The CDR3 totals 15 residues. The germline CDR1 and CDR2 sequences are MDHEN and SYDVKM. The germline V and J ends were trimmed by 2 bases and 2 bases, with 9 bases remaining between them. The material sequenced was glioma tissue, nonneoplastic brain tissue, or PBMCs (not recorded which). This receptor was obtained from a human donor with low-grade glioma or glioblastoma, undergoing nonglioma brain surgery, or in good health (not recorded which). The chain uses TRBV28 and TRBJ2-2, with D tentatively TRBD2 (6 bases). The DNA for the CDR3 is TGTGCCAGCAGTTTACCGGGGGATAACACCGGGGAGCTGTTTTTT. Amino acids: CASSLPGDNTGELFF. Full variable domain (remainder filled in from reference TRBV28 and TRBJ2-2): DVKVTQSSRYLVKRTGEKVFLECVQDMDHENMFWYRQDPGLGLRLIYFSYDVKMKEKGDIPEGYSVSREKKERFSLILESASTNQTSMYLCASSLPGDNTGELFFGEGSRLTVL.